Presented here are 10 T cell receptor beta chains from one specimen sequenced in a study of blood T cells in healthy people across ages. Sample-barcoded 5' priming and a J-beta primer mix drove a second PCR of roughly 6 to 12 cycles. TCRdb itself ran the 5' RACE reads through MiXCR, one entry per CDR3 protein. The sample records 270,000 or so distinct CDR3 sequences, around 27% being singletons. Sequencing used blood. The receptors come from a woman between 65 and 79 years old in good health.

The genes are TRBV18 and TRBJ1-2; D unclear. Looked up from germline, CDR1 is KGHSH and CDR2 is LQKENI. V was cut by 0 bases and J by 1 base, with 6 bases left in between. This CDR3 region has 14 residues. CDR3 nucleotides: TGTGCCAGCTCACCACCGAAAGATAACTATGGCTACACCTTC. It translates to CASSPPKDNYGYTF.

DNA of the CDR3: TGCAGTGCTGGCTCAAGTTCGGGCGGTACTACAGATACGCAGTATTTT. Translation gives CSAGSSSGGTTDTQYF. The J gene is TRBJ2-3, the V gene TRBV20-1, with unresolved D. The CDR3 covers 16 residues. V was trimmed by 5 bases and J by 3 bases, leaving 21 bases between them. CDR1 is DFQATT and CDR2 is SNEGSKA in the germline V gene (reference sequence).

The CDR3 is CASKFANTGELFF. The CDR3, as DNA: TGCGCCAGCAAGTTTGCGAACACCGGGGAGCTGTTTTTT. The chain joins TRBV5-1 to TRBJ2-2; D is ambiguous. Germline V gives CDR1 SGHRS, CDR2 YFSETQ. V was shortened by 6 bases and J by 0 bases, with 6 bases between the two germline ends. This CDR3 is 13 amino acids long.

The chain links TRBV20-1 to TRBJ2-7; 8 nucleotides match TRBD2. This CDR3 has 15 amino acids. Germline V lookup: CDR1 DFQATT, CDR2 SNEGSKA (reference sequence). V lost 0 bases and J lost 3; bases outside the gene matches: 7. The CDR3 is CSARDSSGSRYEQYF. The DNA for the CDR3 is TGCAGTGCTAGAGATAGCAGCGGGAGTCGCTACGAGCAGTACTTC.

The table lists this clonotype with a few counts. The rearrangement joins TRBV4-1 to TRBJ2-7, with no clear D. This CDR3 contains 14 residues. V lost 2 bases, J lost 4 bases, and 12 bases lay in between. The germline CDR1 and CDR2 sequences are MGHRA and YSYEKL. The CDR3 nucleotides are TGCGCCAGCAGCCAAAAGGAAGTAGGGTACGAGCAGTACTTC. Translation: CASSQKEVGYEQYF.

This clonotype has more than one count but fewer than ten. The chain employs TRBV12-3 or TRBV12-4 and TRBJ1-2, with 8 bases aligning to TRBD1. With 4 bases clipped from V and 3 bases from J, the junction kept 7 bases outside the gene matches. This CDR3 is 15 amino acids long. For the CDR3, the DNA is TGTGCCAGCAGTTCGGGACAGGTATCCTACTATGGCTACACCTTC. Translation gives CASSSGQVSYYGYTF.

The CDR3 DNA sequence: TGCGCCAGCAGCCAAGGAGGGACAGGGGGCTCTGAAGCTTTCTTT. As protein: CASSQGGTGGSEAFF. V gene TRBV4-1 combines with J gene TRBJ1-1, with 12 positions matching TRBD1. The V gene end was trimmed by 1 base and the J gene end by 6 bases; junction bases not matched to a gene: 3. The CDR3 has 15 amino acids. Germline V CDR1 and CDR2: MGHRA, YSYEKL.

This clonotype was detected only a few times. The rearrangement uses TRBV28 and TRBJ2-7; 8 bases agree with TRBD1. Germline loops: CDR1 MDHEN, CDR2 SYDVKM. V trimming: 0 bases; J trimming: 5 bases; junction bases outside the gene matches: 6. The length of the CDR3 is 15 residues. The CDR3 DNA follows: TGTGCCAGCAGTTTATGGGGGACAGGTAGCAACGAGCAGTACTTC. Its translation is CASSLWGTGSNEQYF. The full variable domain, rest sourced from reference TRBV28 and TRBJ2-7, is DVKVTQSSRYLVKRTGEKVFLECVQDMDHENMFWYRQDPGLGLRLIYFSYDVKMKEKGDIPEGYSVSREKKERFSLILESASTNQTSMYLCASSLWGTGSNEQYFGPGTRLTVT.

This chain uses TRBV25-1 with TRBJ1-2; 8 bases align to TRBD1. The CDR3 runs 16 residues. The V segment lost 6 bases and the J segment 8 bases; nucleotides outside the gene matches: 17. Germline loops: CDR1 MGHDK, CDR2 SYGVNS. CDR3 DNA sequence: TGTGCCAGCAGGAGGGGCGGACAGGGAGATCGAGGCGGCTACACCTTC. Translated: CASRRGGQGDRGGYTF.

The chain has TRBV28 and TRBJ1-4, with a possible D match to TRBD1 (6 bases). The germline V and J ends were trimmed by 5 bases and 8 bases, with 30 bases remaining between them. This CDR3 comprises 19 residues. The V gene's germline CDR1 is MDHEN and CDR2 SYDVKM. The CDR3 sequence: CASSANRADTLQLWEKLFF. The CDR3 DNA sequence: TGTGCCAGCAGTGCCAACAGGGCGGACACCCTCCAACTTTGGGAAAAACTGTTTTTT. Together with reference TRBV28 and TRBJ1-4, the CDR3 gives the full variable domain: DVKVTQSSRYLVKRTGEKVFLECVQDMDHENMFWYRQDPGLGLRLIYFSYDVKMKEKGDIPEGYSVSREKKERFSLILESASTNQTSMYLCASSANRADTLQLWEKLFFGSGTQLSVL.